This entry lists 10 T cell receptor beta chains sequenced from one sample in a study of blood T cell repertoires in COVID-19. Sequencing used immunoSEQ multiplex PCR; TCRdb keeps in-frame clones, though not all of them. The data show almost 30,000 clones, more than 75% seen once. Material: peripheral blood. Every receptor here comes from a woman in her 70s with acute or convalescent COVID-19.

The CDR3, as DNA: TGTGCCAGCAGCCACCGGACAGTAGCTGGAAACACCATATATTTT. Its protein product is CASSHRTVAGNTIYF. This chain links TRBV5-5 with TRBJ1-3; possibly TRBD1 for D (6 bases). V was clipped by 4 bases and J by 2 bases, with 13 bases between them. CDR3 size: 15 residues. CDR1 and CDR2 (germline): SGHKS, YYEKEE (reference sequence).

This clone was counted once. The chain links TRBV19 to TRBJ2-7; D is possibly TRBD1 (5 bases). The V and J ends lost 5 bases and 7 bases respectively, with 27 bases between them. The CDR3 extends over 17 amino acids. Germline CDR1 is LNHDA and CDR2 is SQIVND (reference sequence). The CDR3 nucleotides are TGTGCCAGTAGTCCCAGTCCAAGGCCTCCCTCTTCAGGGGAGCAGTACTTC. The encoded protein is CASSPSPRPPSSGEQYF.

Concerning this clone: At one end, the junction sequence differs from germline, possibly due to a read error. This chain links TRBV6-1 with TRBJ2-7; D not resolved. Germline V gene sequence: CDR1 MNHNS, CDR2 SASEGT. The CDR3 contains 13 residues. CDR3 residues: CASSKAPQYEQYF. In DNA, the CDR3 is TGTGCCAGCAGTAAAGCCCCCCAGTACGAGCAGTACTTC.

The V gene is TRBV28, the J gene TRBJ2-7, with 12 bases that match TRBD1. This CDR3 is 14 amino acids long. Germline-derived CDR1 and CDR2 are MDHEN and SYDVKM. J was trimmed by 4 bases and V by 6 bases; bases with no gene match: 4. The CDR3 DNA reads as TGTGCCAGCAGGGGACAGGGGGCTCTTTACGAGCAGTACTTC. Translation: CASRGQGALYEQYF.

This clone was picked up a small number of times. The genes are TRBV7-3 and TRBJ2-1, with 8 bases matching TRBD2. There are 15 residues in the CDR3. Looked up from germline, CDR1 is SGHTA and CDR2 is FQGTGA. Trimming removed 5 bases from V and 6 bases from J; junction bases left unmatched: 9. DNA for the CDR3: TGTGCCAGCAGCCAGACTAGCGCCGTTCGCAATGAGCAGTTCTTC. As protein: CASSQTSAVRNEQFF.

On this clone itself: Other nucleotide sequences from this sample produce the same CDR3. The genes are TRBV5-1 and TRBJ2-2; 12 bases line up with TRBD2. This CDR3 is built from 15 residues. Germline assignment: CDR1 SGHRS and CDR2 YFSETQ. Trimming cost V 0 bases and J 8 bases; bases outside gene matches: 2. In DNA, the CDR3 is TGCGCCAGCAGCTTGGGACTAGCGGGGGCAGGGGAGCTGTTTTTT. It translates to CASSLGLAGAGELFF.

In its sample, this clone was seen many times. V usage is TRBV10-3 and J usage is TRBJ1-6; a weak D match, TRBD1 (5 bases). The germline CDR1 and CDR2 sequences are ENHRY and SYGVKD. Between the trimmed V and J ends, which lost 10 bases and 5 bases, there was a span of 18 bases. The CDR3 is 15 residues long. The CDR3 nucleotides read TGTGCCACTCTTGCGGTGCAGGGCCATAATTCACCCCTCCACTTT. Translating gives CATLAVQGHNSPLHF.

In its sample, this clone was seen a few times. The rearrangement uses TRBV6-5 and TRBJ2-7; TRBD1 aligns across 7 bases. After removal of 6 bases from V and 2 bases from J, the junction contained 4 bases not matched to a gene. This CDR3 is built from 13 residues. Germline values: CDR1 MNHEY, CDR2 SVGAGI. The CDR3 DNA reads as TGTGCCAGCAGCAATACAGGGGCCTACGAGCAGTACTTC. Amino acid sequence: CASSNTGAYEQYF.

The V gene is TRBV19, the J gene TRBJ1-5; the D is unclear. Germline-derived CDR1 and CDR2 are LNHDA and SQIVND (reference sequence). The CDR3 is 14 residues long. The V gene lost 2 bases and the J gene lost 0 bases, with 5 bases spanning the gap. DNA for the CDR3: TGTGCCAGTAGTATAATAGATAGCAATCAGCCCCAGCATTTT. It codes for CASSIIDSNQPQHF. Full variable domain (outside the CDR3, taken from reference TRBV19 and TRBJ1-5): DGGITQSPKYLFRKEGQNVTLSCEQNLNHDAMYWYRQDPGQGLRLIYYSQIVNDFQKGDIAEGYSVSREKKESFPLTVTSAQKNPTAFYLCASSIIDSNQPQHFGDGTRLSIL.

There are a few counts of this clone. This chain joins TRBV6-2 or TRBV6-3 and TRBJ2-7; a weak D match, TRBD1 (5 bases). Trimming stripped 2 bases from V and 2 bases from J, with 10 bases between. CDR3 length equals 14 residues. CDR1 and CDR2 (germline): MNHEY, SVGEGT. The CDR3 DNA reads TGTGCCAGCAGTTACACAGGAAATACCTACGAGCAGTACTTC. This encodes CASSYTGNTYEQYF.